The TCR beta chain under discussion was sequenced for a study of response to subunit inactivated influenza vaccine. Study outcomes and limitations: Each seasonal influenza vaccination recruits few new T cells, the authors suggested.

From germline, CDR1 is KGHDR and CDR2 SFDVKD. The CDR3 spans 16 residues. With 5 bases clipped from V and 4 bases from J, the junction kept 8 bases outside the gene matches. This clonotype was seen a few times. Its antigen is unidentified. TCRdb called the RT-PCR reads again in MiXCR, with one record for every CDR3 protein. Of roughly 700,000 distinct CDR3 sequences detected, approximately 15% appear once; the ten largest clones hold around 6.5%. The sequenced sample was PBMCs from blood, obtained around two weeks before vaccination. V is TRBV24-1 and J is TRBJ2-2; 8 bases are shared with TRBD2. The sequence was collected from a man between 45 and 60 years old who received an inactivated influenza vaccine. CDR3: CATSVARGGPTGELFF. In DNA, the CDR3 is TGTGCCACCAGTGTAGCCCGGGGGGGCCCCACCGGGGAGCTGTTTTTT.